Listed here is a single TCR beta chain. In TCRdb, the 5' RACE reads were re-called with MiXCR into one record per CDR3 protein. The table shows approximately 57,000 distinct CDR3 sequences, with around 20% occurring only once. There are 17 residues in the CDR3. The ends lost 4 bases at V and 1 base at J; junction bases unmatched: 5. Germline loops: CDR1 SGHRS, CDR2 YFSETQ. Treg sorting used a CD4+CD25+CD127-/low gate. This clonotype was obtained from a female donor with breast cancer. This chain links TRBV5-1 with TRBJ2-1, with 13 nucleotides matching TRBD2. The material sequenced was tumor-infiltrating Tregs sorted from the breast tumor. CDR3 amino acids: CASSRTSGRVSYNEQFF. DNA for the CDR3: TGCGCCAGCAGCCGAACTAGCGGGAGGGTATCCTACAATGAGCAGTTCTTC.